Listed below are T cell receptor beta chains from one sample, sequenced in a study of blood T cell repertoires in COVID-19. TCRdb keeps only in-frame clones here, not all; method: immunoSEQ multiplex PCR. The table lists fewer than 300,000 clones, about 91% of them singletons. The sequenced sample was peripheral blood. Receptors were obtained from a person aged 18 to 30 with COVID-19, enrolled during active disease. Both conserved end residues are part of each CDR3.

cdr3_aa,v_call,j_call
CASSSPPGTGGYGYTF,TRBV9,TRBJ1-2
CASSQVDVTGAGNTIYF,TRBV4-3,TRBJ1-3
CASSAQGDTQYF,TRBV18,TRBJ2-3
CASTQSGRDGNTIYF,TRBV7-9,TRBJ1-3
CASSLEESVAGYTGELFF,TRBV5-4,TRBJ2-2
CASSRDFKSGDTQYF,TRBV5-1,TRBJ2-3
CASSYSGSHEKLFF,TRBV6-5,TRBJ1-4
CASSLEVNTEAFF,TRBV27,TRBJ1-1
CASSATGLNGEQFF,TRBV4-2,TRBJ2-1
CARSPPSRRYENTGELFF,TRBV5-3,TRBJ2-2
CASRMDRDYPLETQYF,TRBV2,TRBJ2-5
CASSPSRGSNQPQHF,TRBV4-2,TRBJ1-5
CASRVMGGANQPQHF,TRBV19,TRBJ1-5
CASSSPSGSPNEQFF,TRBV27,TRBJ2-1
CASSDRGRGYTF,TRBV3-1/TRBV3-2,TRBJ1-2
CSVVGIRGSTEAFF,TRBV29-1,TRBJ1-1
CASSSGYYEQYF,TRBV12-3/TRBV12-4,TRBJ2-7
CASSSQREGPGEQYF,TRBV13,TRBJ2-7
CASSQGTANTEAFF,TRBV5-1,TRBJ1-1
CASSEDSWSYNEQFF,TRBV27,TRBJ2-1
CASSPGPGETQYF,TRBV5-1,TRBJ2-5
CASSQEATGTNIQYF,TRBV14,TRBJ2-4
CASSPRTGRSNIQYF,TRBV6-2/TRBV6-3,TRBJ2-4
CASSFGGTQPQHF,TRBV12-3/TRBV12-4,TRBJ1-5
CATSSALAGSYNEQFF,TRBV24-1,TRBJ2-1
CASSDAGGNQPQHF,TRBV25-1,TRBJ1-5
CASRLGQGYNEQFF,TRBV5-1,TRBJ2-1
CATSWRERQYF,TRBV24-1,TRBJ2-7
CASSKMSGYEAFF,TRBV11-2,TRBJ1-1
CASSYDGDTEAFF,TRBV6-5,TRBJ1-1
CARDTGTGGSYEQYF,TRBV2,TRBJ2-7
CASSLTGTANEKLFF,TRBV7-9,TRBJ1-4
CASSLAITGHEQYF,TRBV13,TRBJ2-7
CASSPVGQGPYEQYF,TRBV7-2,TRBJ2-7
CASSDPGQDSGNTIYF,TRBV7-8,TRBJ1-3
CASSFTANTEAFF,TRBV27,TRBJ1-1
CASSMTDGSLTYEQYF,TRBV19,TRBJ2-7
CASSYSFLIREQYF,TRBV6-5,TRBJ2-7
CASSPRTGLGETQYF,TRBV5-1,TRBJ2-5
CASSMGLASETQYF,TRBV2,TRBJ2-5
CASSQDRLSEQYF,TRBV4-1,TRBJ2-7
CASSHEPGLAAKEQYF,TRBV4-1,TRBJ2-7
CASSQGLAGGGTDTQYF,TRBV3-1/TRBV3-2,TRBJ2-3
CASSGQGTNTGELFF,TRBV25-1,TRBJ2-2
CSVVMRGLTNTGELFF,TRBV29-1,TRBJ2-2
CASQPAPAGDSYNEQFF,TRBV7-9,TRBJ2-1
CASSPRTASYGYTF,TRBV18,TRBJ1-2
CASNNYEQYF,TRBV6-5,TRBJ2-7
CASSLIPTGEGTQYF,TRBV5-4,TRBJ2-5
CASSLEGGGYTEAFF,TRBV5-1,TRBJ1-1
CASSPLTGRFSYEQYF,TRBV28,TRBJ2-7
CASSRDSTTMGFF,TRBV19,TRBJ2-1
CATRDREVEKLFF,TRBV10-3,TRBJ1-4
CASRAGTGGGYTF,TRBV19,TRBJ1-2
CASSLVSGGIEAFF,TRBV5-4,TRBJ1-1
CAISESTGVGTQYF,TRBV10-3,TRBJ2-5
CASSEPGINTEAFF,TRBV25-1,TRBJ1-1
CASPTSGIQETQYF,TRBV23-1,TRBJ2-5
CASSPGLAGGTNTGELFF,TRBV18,TRBJ2-2
CASSLEWAKRPGDEQYF,TRBV7-2,TRBJ2-7